A single sample is the source of the 18 T cell receptor beta chains below, sequenced in a study of response to subunit inactivated influenza vaccine. TCRdb analysed the RT-PCR reads with MiXCR anew, one entry per CDR3 protein. Of under 850,000 distinct CDR3 sequences listed, about a fifth are singletons. This sample comprised PBMCs from blood, obtained more than 4 days after vaccination. The receptors originated from a man between 50 and 59 years old who received an inactivated influenza vaccine.

This clonotype was counted ten times or more. This chain links TRBV29-1 with TRBJ2-1; TRBD1 matches 9 bases. The CDR3 spans 14 residues. The V segment lost 3 bases and the J segment 4 bases; nucleotides outside the gene matches: 4. The germline V gene has CDR1 SQVTM and CDR2 ANQGSEA. The CDR3 coding sequence is TGCAGCGTTGATGGGGACAGGGCATACAATGAGCAGTTCTTC. This sequence encodes CSVDGDRAYNEQFF.

The sample holds one count of this clonotype. The chain recombines TRBV3-1 with TRBJ2-7; D ambiguous. The CDR3 runs to 14 residues. Germline V gives CDR1 LGHDT, CDR2 YNNKEL (reference sequence). V lost 0 bases and J 4 bases, leaving 10 bases between the germline ends. CDR3 sequence reads: CASSQDAAVYEQYF. The CDR3 DNA follows: TGTGCCAGCAGCCAAGATGCGGCGGTATACGAGCAGTACTTC.

This clonotype was counted only a few times. The chain has TRBV20-1 and TRBJ1-2; unclear D gene. The V and J ends lost 6 bases and 4 bases respectively, with 12 bases between them. This CDR3 has 12 amino acids. CDR1 is DFQATT and CDR2 is SNEGSKA in the germline V gene (reference sequence). The CDR3 sequence: CSAYTATYGYTF. The CDR3 DNA reads TGCAGTGCCTACACAGCAACCTATGGCTACACCTTC.

The chain recombines TRBV20-1 with TRBJ2-1, with 8 bases identical to TRBD2. V trimming: 3 bases; J trimming: 10 bases; junction bases outside the gene matches: 11. In germline, CDR1 is DFQATT, CDR2 SNEGSKA (reference sequence). This CDR3 is 14 amino acids long. The CDR3, as DNA: TGCAGTGCTAGGGGGTATAGCGGGATAGGCGAGCAGTTCTTC. Translating gives CSARGYSGIGEQFF.

At least ten counts were recorded for this clonotype. This chain joins TRBV4-1 and TRBJ1-1; D perhaps matches TRBD1 (5 bases). This CDR3 is built from 11 residues. The ends were cut back, 1 base at V and 11 bases at J, with 8 bases in the middle. CDR1 and CDR2 (germline): MGHRA, YSYEKL. The DNA for the CDR3 is TGCGCCAGCAGCCAAGTGGGGCGCGCTTTCTTT. Translating it yields CASSQVGRAFF.

This clonotype was counted many times. This chain uses TRBV29-1 with TRBJ2-2, with D tentatively TRBD1 (6 bases). Germline CDR1 and CDR2: SQVTM and ANQGSEA. The CDR3 consists of 13 residues. Trimming shortened V by 5 bases and J by 4 bases, and 11 bases separated the two germline ends. For the CDR3, the DNA is TGCAGCGTTTTCCGCAGGGGCACCGGGGAGCTGTTTTTT. Its translation is CSVFRRGTGELFF.

This clonotype was seen a handful of times. J is TRBJ1-2 and V is TRBV11-2; D call uncertain. CDR3 length: 15 amino acids. Germline lookup yields CDR1 SGHAT and CDR2 FQNNGV. The V and J ends lost 5 bases and 0 bases respectively, with 13 bases between them. In DNA form, the CDR3 reads TGTGCCAGCAGCCCGATCAGAGCCCCTAACTATGGCTACACCTTC. Translation gives CASSPIRAPNYGYTF.

This rearrangement joins TRBV5-1 to TRBJ1-1; D remains unclear. CDR3 size: 14 residues. Germline CDR1 and CDR2: SGHRS and YFSETQ. V shed 4 bases and J shed 4 bases, with 14 bases lying between them. The CDR3 DNA reads TGCGCCAGCAGCAAGGACGGCCGGAGCACTGAAGCTTTCTTT. Its protein product is CASSKDGRSTEAFF.

The genes are TRBV30 and TRBJ1-1; TRBD1 is a possible D gene (5 bases). The CDR3 is made up of 17 amino acids. The germline V gene has CDR1 GTSNPN and CDR2 SVGIG (reference sequence). V lost 1 base, J lost 4 bases, and 22 bases lay in between. CDR3 residues: CAWSATEVWQGGTEAFF. The CDR3 DNA reads TGTGCCTGGAGTGCTACGGAGGTCTGGCAGGGAGGCACTGAAGCTTTCTTT.

The V gene is TRBV11-2, the J gene TRBJ2-1; 10 bases are shared with TRBD2. The trim removed 1 base at V and 7 bases at J, leaving 10 bases unmatched. The germline V gene has CDR1 SGHAT and CDR2 FQNNGV. The CDR3 consists of 17 residues. DNA of the CDR3: TGTGCCAGCAGCTTAGGGAAGAGCGGGAGGGCATCAAATGAGCAGTTCTTC. Translation gives CASSLGKSGRASNEQFF.

V usage is TRBV20-1 and J usage is TRBJ2-5, with 14 bases matching TRBD2. The CDR3 extends over 15 amino acids. Germline values: CDR1 DFQATT, CDR2 SNEGSKA (reference sequence). Trimming removed 5 bases from V and 2 bases from J; junction bases left unmatched: 4. For the CDR3, the DNA is TGCAGTGCTGGGGGGACTAGCGGGAGACAAGAGACCCAGTACTTC. It specifies CSAGGTSGRQETQYF.

This clonotype was recorded many times. The chain carries TRBV12-3 or TRBV12-4 and TRBJ2-1; D not resolved. The V end lost 2 bases, the J end lost 2 bases, and 7 bases lay between the germline ends. This CDR3 contains 14 residues. The CDR3 DNA is TGTGCCAGCAGTTTAACCCGTACCTACAATGAGCAGTTCTTC. It codes for CASSLTRTYNEQFF.

Many counts were recorded for this clonotype. The V gene is TRBV12-3 or TRBV12-4, the J gene TRBJ1-6; D unresolved. The CDR3 totals 13 residues. Trimming removed 6 bases from V and 4 bases from J, with 7 bases in between. The CDR3 here is CASSGGYNSPLHF. DNA for the CDR3: TGTGCCAGCAGCGGAGGATATAATTCACCCCTCCACTTT.

The sample holds many counts of this clonotype. The J gene is TRBJ2-7, the V gene TRBV4-1; D uncertain. This CDR3 region has 15 residues. In germline, CDR1 is MGHRA, CDR2 YSYEKL. Trimming took 0 bases from V and 4 from J, leaving 13 bases between them. The CDR3 loop is CASSQEGFPSYEQYF. For the CDR3, the DNA is TGCGCCAGCAGCCAAGAAGGGTTCCCTTCTTACGAGCAGTACTTC.

V and J are TRBV20-1 and TRBJ2-3, with 9 positions matching TRBD2. Germline V lookup: CDR1 DFQATT, CDR2 SNEGSKA (reference sequence). The CDR3 has 16 amino acids. Trimming removed 6 bases from V and 2 bases from J; junction bases left unmatched: 12. The CDR3 DNA reads as TGCAGTGCCCCTCCTCTGCTAGCGGGGTTCACAGATACGCAGTATTTT. Translation: CSAPPLLAGFTDTQYF.

This clonotype has just a few counts. J is TRBJ2-3 and V is TRBV30; 10 bases are shared with TRBD1. Germline-derived CDR1 and CDR2 are GTSNPN and SVGIG (reference sequence). V lost 5 bases to trimming and J lost 4 bases; unmatched junction nucleotides: 3. The CDR3 runs 13 residues. The CDR3 loop reads CAWDGTGADTQYF. DNA for the CDR3: TGTGCCTGGGACGGGACAGGGGCAGATACGCAGTATTTT.

This clonotype was detected a few times. This chain links TRBV4-3 with TRBJ2-2; perhaps TRBD2 as D (5 bases). Deletions cut 0 bases from V and 3 bases from J, with 8 bases between. This CDR3 region has 15 residues. Germline CDR1 and CDR2: LGHNA and YSLEER. CDR3: CASSQDGGDTGELFF. For the CDR3, the DNA is TGCGCCAGCAGCCAAGATGGAGGTGACACCGGGGAGCTGTTTTTT.

The chain employs TRBV3-1 and TRBJ2-5; D not resolved. Trimming pared 4 bases from V and 0 bases from J, leaving 9 bases between. Germline V gene sequence: CDR1 LGHDT, CDR2 YNNKEL (reference sequence). The CDR3 covers 14 residues. The CDR3 region is CASSRPMDQETQYF. CDR3 in DNA: TGTGCCAGCAGCCGCCCCATGGACCAAGAGACCCAGTACTTC.